Listed below are T cell receptor beta chains from one sample, sequenced in a study of blood T cell repertoires in COVID-19. Data came from immunoSEQ multiplex PCR; TCRdb stores just in-frame clones and leaves some out. The table lists 90,000 to 120,000 clones, over 75% of them singletons. The sample was peripheral blood. These receptors originate from a man in his 70s with active or convalescent COVID-19. Each CDR3 is given with its conserved first and last residue. A D gene is named only where the DNA matches it firmly. A row's size may be missing; if present it is once, few, many or a size class.

v_call	d_call	j_call	clone_size	cdr3_nt	cdr3_aa
TRBV19	TRBD1	TRBJ1-6	NA	TGTGCCAGTCGGACAGGGGTCAATTCACCCCTCCACTTT	CASRTGVNSPLHF
TRBV6-5	NA	TRBJ1-1	NA	TGTGCCAGCAGTTACGCCTGGGGGGGCAACACTGAAGCTTTCTTT	CASSYAWGGNTEAFF
TRBV6-6	NA	TRBJ2-7	NA	TGTGCCACCTCGGGCAGACAGGTAGGACTCTACGAGCAGTACTTC	CATSGRQVGLYEQYF
TRBV30	NA	TRBJ1-1	NA	TGTGCCTGGAGTGAGGGGGAGACTGAAGCTTTCTTT	CAWSEGETEAFF
TRBV5-6	NA	TRBJ2-5	NA	TGTGCCAGCAGCCTGACAGCTCAAGAGACCCAGTACTTC	CASSLTAQETQYF
TRBV4-2	TRBD1	TRBJ2-7	NA	TGTGCCAGCAGCCAAGATGGACAGGACGTTTACGAGCAGTACTTC	CASSQDGQDVYEQYF
TRBV10-3	NA	TRBJ2-3	once	TGTGCCATCAGTGGTTTTAGCGGAACAGATACGCAGTATTTT	CAISGFSGTDTQYF
TRBV5-5	TRBD1	TRBJ1-2	NA	TGTGCCAGCAGCTCGGACAGGTTTGAATATGGCTACACCTTC	CASSSDRFEYGYTF
TRBV27	NA	TRBJ2-7	NA	TGTGCCAGCAGTTTCCGGAGGCCCTACGAGCAGTACTTC	CASSFRRPYEQYF
TRBV7-8	NA	TRBJ1-5	NA	TGTGCCAGCAGCCCACATAATCAGCCCCAGCATTTT	CASSPHNQPQHF
TRBV28	NA	TRBJ1-6	NA	TGTGCCAGCAGTTGGACAGATTTTTATAATTCACCCCTCCACTTT	CASSWTDFYNSPLHF
TRBV5-1	TRBD2	TRBJ2-1	NA	TGCGCCAGCAGTAGCGGGGAGATCTTCAATGAGCAGTTCTTC	CASSSGEIFNEQFF
TRBV9	NA	TRBJ1-4	NA	TGTGCCAGCAGCGGACAGGACGGAAATGAAAAACTGTTTTTT	CASSGQDGNEKLFF
TRBV6-6	NA	TRBJ2-1	few	TGTGCCAGCAGTAGGGGGGGGAGGGCCCCCTACAATGAGCAGTTCTTC	CASSRGGRAPYNEQFF
TRBV7-2	NA	TRBJ2-7	NA	TGTGCCAGCAGCTTAGAGAACGTGCGGGTGCAGTACTTC	CASSLENVRVQYF